This T cell receptor beta chain comes out of a study of blood T cell repertoires in COVID-19. About the research overall: Samples came from the United States, Italy and Spain, spanning acute and convalescent COVID-19. Nucleic acid was either cDNA or gDNA, and it came from T cells, B-cell-depleted T cells, or PBMCs.

This clone was detected only a few times. In the authors' methods: Quantification of nucleated cells was approximated via reference gene primer amplification. TCRdb's copy holds only in-frame clones and misses some; the assay was immunoSEQ multiplex PCR. From that table come the V and J calls and clone size; the DNA was used to work out D and trimming. The sample contains fewer than 35,000 clones, around 90% of which appear only once. Trimming cost V 6 bases and J 3 bases; bases outside gene matches: 13. The CDR3 loop spans 18 amino acids. Germline V gene data show CDR1 as SNHLY and CDR2 as FYNNEI. Sequencing used peripheral blood. This TCR came from a man between 50 and 59 years old with active or convalescent COVID-19. The chain carries TRBV2 and TRBJ2-3; 12 nucleotides align to TRBD2. Here the CDR3 reads CASRDLAGGRERTDTQYF. The CDR3, as DNA: TGTGCCAGCAGAGATCTAGCGGGAGGGCGAGAGAGGACAGATACGCAGTATTTT.